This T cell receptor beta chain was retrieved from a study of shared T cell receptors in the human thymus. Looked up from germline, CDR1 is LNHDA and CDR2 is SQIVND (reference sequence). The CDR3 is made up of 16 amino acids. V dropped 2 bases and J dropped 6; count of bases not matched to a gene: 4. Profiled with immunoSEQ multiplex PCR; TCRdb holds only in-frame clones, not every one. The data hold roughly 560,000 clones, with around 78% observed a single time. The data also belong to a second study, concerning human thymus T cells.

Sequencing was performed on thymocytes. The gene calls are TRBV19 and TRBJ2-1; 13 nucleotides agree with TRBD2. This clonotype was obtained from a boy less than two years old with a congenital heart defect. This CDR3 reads CASSISTSGRANEQFF. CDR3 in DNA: TGTGCCAGTAGTATAAGTACTAGCGGGAGGGCCAATGAGCAGTTCTTC.